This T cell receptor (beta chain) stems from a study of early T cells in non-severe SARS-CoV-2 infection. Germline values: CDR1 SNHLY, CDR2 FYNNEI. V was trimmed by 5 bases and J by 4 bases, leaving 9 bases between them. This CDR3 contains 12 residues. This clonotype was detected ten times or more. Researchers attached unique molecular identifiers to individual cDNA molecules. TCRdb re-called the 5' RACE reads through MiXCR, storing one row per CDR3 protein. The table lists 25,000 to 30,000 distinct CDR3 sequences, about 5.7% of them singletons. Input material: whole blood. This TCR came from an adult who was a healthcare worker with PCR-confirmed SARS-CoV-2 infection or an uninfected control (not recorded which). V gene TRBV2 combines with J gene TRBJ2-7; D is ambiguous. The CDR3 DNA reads TGTGCCAGCAGTCAAGAGGTGTACGAGCAGTACTTC. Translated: CASSQEVYEQYF.